The TCR beta chain under discussion was sequenced for a study of blood T cell repertoires in COVID-19. Looked up from germline, CDR1 is LNHDA and CDR2 is SQIVND (reference sequence). Trimming stripped 4 bases from V and 0 bases from J, with 5 bases between. The CDR3 has 13 amino acids. Original data processing: Researchers report that nucleated cell counts were estimated from reference gene primer amplification. Libraries were prepared by immunoSEQ multiplex PCR; TCRdb keeps only in-frame clonotypes and omits some of them. V and J calls and clone size follow that table, whereas D and trimming were derived from the DNA. This repertoire shows around 250,000 clones, approximately 82% found once; its top ten account for approximately 16%. Living in about two dozen US areas, the participants were between about 18 and 95 years of age. Cohorts were assigned according to the clinical history that participants reported.

A single count supports this clone. The receptor's source is a man in his forties who had recovered from COVID-19. The chain couples TRBV19 to TRBJ2-3, with no clear D. The material sequenced was PBMCs or T cells enriched from blood (not recorded which). The CDR3 sequence: CASSRLSTDTQYF. In nucleotides, the CDR3 is TGTGCCAGTAGTAGGCTCAGCACAGATACGCAGTATTTT.